The rows below give T cell receptor beta chains drawn from one sample of a study of blood T cell repertoires in COVID-19. Only in-frame clones appear in the TCRdb table, and some are missing; sequencing was by immunoSEQ multiplex PCR. The table shows about 78,000 clones, with around 86% occurring only once. The specimen sequenced was peripheral blood. The receptors were gathered from a woman aged 55-69 years with acute or convalescent COVID-19. Both conserved end residues are part of each CDR3. The D gene is left open where the match is weak. Only some rows state a clone size, as once, few, many or a class for expanded clones.

J gene	V gene	D gene	clone size	CDR3 DNA	CDR3 protein
TRBJ2-2	TRBV7-3	TRBD1	.	TGTGCCAGCAGCGTGCGACAGGGTGGCACCGGGGAGCTGTTTTTT	CASSVRQGGTGELFF
TRBJ2-5	TRBV2	.	once	TGTGCCAGTACAGGGTTGGAAGAGACCCAGTACTTC	CASTGLEETQYF
TRBJ2-1	TRBV18	TRBD1	.	TGTGCCAGCTCACCGGGACAGGGGGCACGGAATGAGCAGTTCTTC	CASSPGQGARNEQFF
TRBJ2-7	TRBV4-2	.	.	TGTGCCAGCAGCCATTGGGGCCACGAGCAGTACTTC	CASSHWGHEQYF
TRBJ1-5	TRBV27	TRBD1	.	TGTGCCAGCAGACAGGGTTCAGGGGGAAATCAGCCCCAGCATTTT	CASRQGSGGNQPQHF
TRBJ2-3	TRBV5-4	TRBD1	once	TGTGCCAGCACCTCGGGCGGGACAGGGGGCACAGATACGCAGTATTTT	CASTSGGTGGTDTQYF
TRBJ2-7	TRBV28	TRBD1	.	TGTGCCAGCAGTTGGCCCGGGACAGGGTGGTGGGAGCAGTACTTC	CASSWPGTGWWEQYF
TRBJ1-1	TRBV28	.	.	TGTGCCAGCAAGAGGGTGACCCACACTGAAGCTTTCTTT	CASKRVTHTEAFF
TRBJ1-2	TRBV27	TRBD1	few	TGTGCCAGCAGAACGACAGGGAGCGTCGGAGGCTACACCTTC	CASRTTGSVGGYTF
TRBJ1-2	TRBV28	.	.	TGTGCCAGCAGTTTGGCGACAGACTATGGCTACACCTTC	CASSLATDYGYTF
TRBJ1-1	TRBV20-1	TRBD1	.	TGCAGTGCCAGTCCGACAGGGTATCATGTTGGCACTGAAGCTTTCTTT	CSASPTGYHVGTEAFF
TRBJ2-7	TRBV11-2	.	.	TGTGCCAGCAGCTTAGGAGACACATCCTACGAGCAGTACTTC	CASSLGDTSYEQYF
TRBJ2-7	TRBV5-1	.	.	TGCGCCAGCAGCTTGGCTGCGGATTGGGACGAGCAGTACTTC	CASSLAADWDEQYF
TRBJ2-7	TRBV9	.	.	TGTGCCAGCAGCGTCTCCTTAATCTCCTACGAGCAGTACTTC	CASSVSLISYEQYF
TRBJ2-5	TRBV15	.	once	TGTGCCACCAGCAGAGTAGCTCAAGAGACCCAGTACTTC	CATSRVAQETQYF
TRBJ1-2	TRBV7-9	TRBD1	.	TGTGCCAGCAGATCCACAGGGGGCTGGTATGGCTACACCTTC	CASRSTGGWYGYTF
TRBJ1-5	TRBV7-2	.	.	TGTGCCAGCAGCTTAGCGCTGGCATATAGCAATCAGCCCCAGCATTTT	CASSLALAYSNQPQHF
TRBJ2-7	TRBV6-4	TRBD1	.	TGTGCCAGCAGTGTTACAGGGGGCCCGCCGTCCGAGCAGTACTTC	CASSVTGGPPSEQYF
TRBJ1-2	TRBV7-9	.	.	TGTGCCAGCAGCTTAGGCCTAGGGAGGCCCCCCTATGGCTACACCTTC	CASSLGLGRPPYGYTF